One and the same sample provided the 22 T cell receptor beta chains below, sequenced in a study of beta chain features in type 1 diabetes. Their antigen targets remain unknown. The whole isolated RNA underwent reverse transcription, so sequencing captured expressed TCRB transcripts. The assay was immunoSEQ multiplex PCR, and TCRdb's table has in-frame clones only and misses some. This table has some 290,000 clones, 13% to 15% appearing once. Study-level results: Shortening of TCRB CDR3s, moderate but significant, appeared in all four CD4+ subsets of Type 1 diabetes patients.

The sample consisted of naive CD4+ T cells from blood. These receptor sequences come from a man aged 30 to 45 with type 1 diabetes.

The chain is built from TRBV6-1 and TRBJ2-1; the match to TRBD2 covers 8 bases. Germline V gives CDR1 MNHNS, CDR2 SASEGT. J lost 4 bases, V lost 4 bases, and 9 bases had no gene match. The CDR3 covers 16 residues. The DNA of the CDR3 is TGTGCCAGCAGTGGGGGAGCGGGAGTAGGTTACAATGAGCAGTTCTTC. It translates to CASSGGAGVGYNEQFF.

This clone was picked up a small number of times. The gene calls are TRBV9 and TRBJ1-2, with D tentatively TRBD1 (6 bases). CDR3 size: 16 residues. CDR1 SGDLS and CDR2 YYNGEE come from the germline V gene. The germline V and J ends were trimmed by 0 bases and 1 base, with 13 bases remaining between them. This CDR3 is CASSVEGAGVNYGYTF. The CDR3 coding sequence is TGTGCCAGCAGCGTAGAAGGGGCAGGGGTTAACTATGGCTACACCTTC.

This clone has just a few counts. This sequence joins TRBV4-1 and TRBJ2-3; 11 bases are shared with TRBD2. V was pared by 8 bases and J by 2 bases, with 3 bases of the junction left unmatched. The CDR3 is made up of 14 amino acids. Per the germline V gene, CDR1 is MGHRA and CDR2 is YSYEKL. This CDR3 reads CASGTSGDTDTQYF. The CDR3 nucleotides read TGCGCCAGCGGGACTAGCGGAGACACAGATACGCAGTATTTT.

This clone was seen only a few times. The rearrangement links TRBV7-9 to TRBJ1-2; a possible D gene is TRBD1 (5 bases). Per germline, CDR1 SEHNR and CDR2 FQNEAQ (reference sequence). V was clipped by 5 bases and J by 2 bases, with 9 bases between them. This CDR3 region has 13 residues. CDR3 in amino acids: CASSTGFNYGYTF. In DNA form, the CDR3 reads TGTGCCAGCAGCACAGGCTTCAACTATGGCTACACCTTC.

The rearrangement joins TRBV29-1 to TRBJ2-1, with 7 bases lining up with TRBD2. J was trimmed by 0 bases and V by 4 bases; bases with no gene match: 6. The V gene's germline CDR1 is SQVTM and CDR2 ANQGSEA. The CDR3 is 15 amino acids. The CDR3 coding sequence is TGCAGCGTTGTAGCGGGTCCACCCTCCTACAATGAGCAGTTCTTC. It translates to CSVVAGPPSYNEQFF.

J is TRBJ2-1 and V is TRBV18, with TRBD2 matching over 11 bases. V shed 1 base and J 5 bases; nucleotides not matched to a gene: 1. Germline values: CDR1 KGHSH, CDR2 LQKENI. The CDR3 totals 15 residues. Here the CDR3 reads CASSPLTSGNNEQFF. CDR3 nucleotide sequence: TGTGCCAGCTCACCACTGACTAGCGGGAACAATGAGCAGTTCTTC.

This clone showed up just a few times. The chain uses TRBV25-1 and TRBJ1-1; no clear D. Per germline, CDR1 MGHDK and CDR2 SYGVNS. The CDR3 has 15 amino acids. Trimming removed 3 bases from V and 1 base from J, with 12 bases in between. The CDR3 here is CASSDPRGSNTEAFF. CDR3 DNA sequence: TGTGCCAGCAGTGACCCCAGAGGTTCGAACACTGAAGCTTTCTTT.

This clone was detected only a few times. The chain uses TRBV6-1 and TRBJ2-7; no reliable D call. The CDR3 contains 12 residues. V lost 2 bases and J lost 3, with 5 bases in between. From germline, CDR1 is MNHNS and CDR2 SASEGT. The CDR3 loop is CASSELIYEQYF. The CDR3 DNA reads as TGTGCCAGCAGTGAACTAATCTACGAGCAGTACTTC.

This clone has a handful of counts. This chain connects TRBV6-6 to TRBJ1-1, with 12 bases identical to TRBD1. The CDR3 is made up of 16 amino acids. The trim removed 4 bases at V and 4 bases at J, leaving 7 bases unmatched. From germline, CDR1 is MNHNY and CDR2 SVGAGI (reference sequence). The CDR3, as DNA: TGTGCCAGCAGTTCGGGACAGGGGGCGTCTGGCACTGAAGCTTTCTTT. Translating gives CASSSGQGASGTEAFF.

This clone was counted a few times. J is TRBJ2-2 and V is TRBV4-3; D is perhaps TRBD1 (7 bases). The germline CDR1 and CDR2 sequences are LGHNA and YSLEER. The V end was cut by 0 bases, the J end by 4 bases, with 15 bases between. The CDR3 is made up of 17 amino acids. The CDR3 nucleotides are TGCGCCAGCAGCCAAGATGCGGGGACAGTTGTCACCGGGGAGCTGTTTTTT. Its translation is CASSQDAGTVVTGELFF.

The CDR3 DNA is TGTGCCAGCAGTTTACCCGGGGGACAGGGGGACGGGACCCAGTACTTC. Encoded protein: CASSLPGGQGDGTQYF. The chain combines TRBV28 with TRBJ2-5; 11 nucleotides match TRBD1. CDR1 MDHEN and CDR2 SYDVKM come from the germline V gene. Germline trimming cut 2 bases from V and 7 bases from J; bases unmatched to any gene: 9. The CDR3 runs 16 residues. Filled out from reference TRBV28 and TRBJ2-5, the complete variable domain reads DVKVTQSSRYLVKRTGEKVFLECVQDMDHENMFWYRQDPGLGLRLIYFSYDVKMKEKGDIPEGYSVSREKKERFSLILESASTNQTSMYLCASSLPGGQGDGTQYFGPGTRLLVL.

The chain employs TRBV9 and TRBJ2-5, with 7 bases identical to TRBD2. CDR3 length: 15 residues. V lost 5 bases and J lost 5; bases outside the gene matches: 12. The germline V gene encodes CDR1 SGDLS and CDR2 YYNGEE. For the CDR3, the DNA is TGTGCCAGCAGTCGTATCTCGGGAGGAGGGGAGACCCAGTACTTC. It codes for CASSRISGGGETQYF.

The genes are TRBV2 and TRBJ2-5, with 8 bases aligning to TRBD2. Germline-derived CDR1 and CDR2 are SNHLY and FYNNEI. There are 17 residues in the CDR3. After removal of 5 bases from V and 5 bases from J, the junction contained 16 bases not matched to a gene. In DNA, the CDR3 is TGTGCCAGCAGTCGTCGTCCAGCGGGAGAGAGTGGGGAGACCCAGTACTTC. This translates into CASSRRPAGESGETQYF.

The chain is built from TRBV28 and TRBJ2-7; weak D call: TRBD1 (6 bases). Trimming removed 2 bases at V and 2 bases at J, with 13 bases between. Germline CDR1 and CDR2: MDHEN and SYDVKM. This CDR3 is built from 15 residues. This CDR3 reads CASSLQGTGAYEQYF. As DNA, the CDR3 is TGTGCCAGCAGTTTACAGGGGACCGGGGCCTACGAGCAGTACTTC.

In its sample, this clone was seen a few times. This chain uses TRBV7-9 with TRBJ2-3; 7 nucleotides line up with TRBD2. Germline values: CDR1 SEHNR, CDR2 FQNEAQ (reference sequence). With V trimmed by 6 bases and J by 6 bases, 0 bases remained unmatched. The CDR3 covers 11 residues. The CDR3 protein is CASRREDTQYF. CDR3 DNA: TGTGCCAGCAGGCGGGAGGATACGCAGTATTTT.

Only a few counts were recorded for this clone. J is TRBJ2-1 and V is TRBV2, with 13 bases identical to TRBD2. The J segment lost 7 bases and the V segment lost 7 bases, leaving 7 bases of the junction unmatched. In germline, CDR1 is SNHLY, CDR2 FYNNEI. This CDR3 has 15 amino acids. CDR3: CASKGLAGIPNEQFF. CDR3 DNA: TGTGCCAGCAAGGGACTAGCGGGAATCCCGAATGAGCAGTTCTTC. Full variable domain (missing parts from reference TRBV2 and TRBJ2-1): EPEVTQTPSHQVTQMGQEVILRCVPISNHLYFYWYRQILGQKVEFLVSFYNNEISEKSEIFDDQFSVERPDGSNFTLKIRSTKLEDSAMYFCASKGLAGIPNEQFFGPGTRLTVL.

A few counts support this clone. V usage is TRBV4-2 and J usage is TRBJ2-7; tentative D call: TRBD1 (6 bases). V dropped 1 base and J dropped 3 bases, with 10 bases sitting between them. The CDR3 has 14 residues. Germline CDR1 LGHNA, CDR2 YNFKEQ. This CDR3 reads CASSQGGQFYEQYF. DNA of the CDR3: TGTGCCAGCAGCCAAGGAGGACAGTTCTACGAGCAGTACTTC.

This clone was seen only a few times. The chain employs TRBV9 and TRBJ2-1, with TRBD1 identical over 10 bases. Germline V gene data show CDR1 as SGDLS and CDR2 as YYNGEE. Trimming removed 0 bases from V and 7 bases from J; junction bases left unmatched: 7. This CDR3 contains 16 residues. Written as DNA, the CDR3 is TGTGCCAGCAGCGTAGCCGGGACAGGGGCGACAAATGAGCAGTTCTTC. Amino acid sequence: CASSVAGTGATNEQFF.

This clone was seen more than once but under ten times. This chain uses TRBV5-4 with TRBJ2-1; TRBD2 agrees at 7 bases. Looked up from germline, CDR1 is SGHNT and CDR2 is YYREEE (reference sequence). J lost 6 bases, V lost 4 bases, and 4 bases had no gene match. CDR3 length equals 13 residues. CDR3 DNA sequence: TGTGCCAGCAGCCCCGGGACTATCAATGAGCAGTTCTTC. This gives the protein CASSPGTINEQFF.

The genes are TRBV28 and TRBJ2-3; 7 bases match TRBD1. Germline CDR1 and CDR2: MDHEN and SYDVKM. The junction had 9 bases not matched to a gene; V was cut back by 3 bases and J by 3 bases. This CDR3 comprises 16 residues. CDR3 sequence reads: CASSFSFGRGTDTQYF. The CDR3 coding sequence is TGTGCCAGCAGTTTCTCCTTTGGCAGGGGGACAGATACGCAGTATTTT.

Only a few counts were recorded for this clone. V is TRBV19 and J is TRBJ2-7; D call uncertain. This CDR3 has 14 residues. Trimming removed 7 bases at V and 5 bases at J, with 18 bases between. In germline, CDR1 is LNHDA, CDR2 SQIVND (reference sequence). CDR3: CASTQAIGYNEQYF. The CDR3 DNA is TGTGCCAGTACTCAAGCGATTGGCTACAACGAGCAGTACTTC.

The gene calls are TRBV18 and TRBJ1-1; unclear D gene. CDR1 and CDR2 (germline): KGHSH, LQKENI. V was shortened by 8 bases and J by 1 base, with 8 bases between the two germline ends. The CDR3 contains 12 residues. CDR3 residues: CASRRQNTEAFF. CDR3 coding DNA: TGTGCCAGCCGAAGACAGAACACTGAAGCTTTCTTT.